One and the same sample provided the 22 T cell receptor beta chains below, sequenced in a study of CD8 T cells in Susac syndrome. Reverse transcription of roughly 0.5 to 1 ug RNA was carried out with random hexamers. TCRdb reprocessed the immunoSEQ multiplex PCR reads via MiXCR and lists one record per CDR3 protein. The sample consists of about 140,000 distinct CDR3 sequences, around 96% of them appearing once. Sequencing input: CD4+ T cells from PBMCs. Receptors originate from a human donor with multiple sclerosis.

This clonotype was seen a single time. This chain joins TRBV20-1 and TRBJ2-5; 8 bases are a match to TRBD2. The CDR3 is 12 amino acids. After removal of 7 bases from V and 5 bases from J, the junction contained 6 bases not matched to a gene. The germline V gene encodes CDR1 DFQATT and CDR2 SNEGSKA (reference sequence). CDR3 sequence reads: CSGSGSEETQYF. CDR3 in DNA: TGCAGTGGGAGCGGGAGTGAGGAGACCCAGTACTTC.

The chain is built from TRBV28 and TRBJ2-3, with D perhaps assigned TRBD1 or TRBD2 (5 bases each). V shed 6 bases and J shed 5 bases, with 9 bases lying between them. The CDR3 runs 12 residues. Germline V gives CDR1 MDHEN, CDR2 SYDVKM. CDR3 sequence (DNA): TGTGCCAGCAGGGGGGACGGAGATACGCAGTATTTT. Translated: CASRGDGDTQYF. Full variable domain (missing parts from reference TRBV28 and TRBJ2-3): DVKVTQSSRYLVKRTGEKVFLECVQDMDHENMFWYRQDPGLGLRLIYFSYDVKMKEKGDIPEGYSVSREKKERFSLILESASTNQTSMYLCASRGDGDTQYFGPGTRLTVL.

This chain links TRBV20-1 with TRBJ1-4; D is unresolved. CDR3 length: 15 residues. V was trimmed by 2 bases and J by 6 bases, leaving 16 bases between them. CDR1 is DFQATT and CDR2 is SNEGSKA in the germline V gene (reference sequence). The CDR3 coding sequence is TGCAGTGCTAGACCGCGGGCCAGGACCCATGAAAAACTGTTTTTT. Translated: CSARPRARTHEKLFF.

The CDR3 loop is CASSLENSGGGEQYF. Here the CDR3 DNA reads TGCGCCAGCAGCTTGGAAAATAGCGGGGGTGGAGAGCAGTACTTC. The rearrangement links TRBV5-1 to TRBJ2-7; 9 positions agree with TRBD2. This CDR3 is 15 amino acids long. Looked up from germline, CDR1 is SGHRS and CDR2 is YFSETQ. The ends lost 0 bases at V and 7 bases at J; junction bases unmatched: 8.

V gene TRBV27 combines with J gene TRBJ2-1; TRBD1 matches at 10 bases. Germline CDR1 MNHEY, CDR2 SMNVEV (reference sequence). V lost 3 bases and J lost 15; bases outside the gene matches: 14. The CDR3 covers 15 residues. The CDR3 coding sequence is TGTGCCAGCAGTTTTCGGGACAGGGGCCGCTCCATGTTGTTCTTC. Translating gives CASSFRDRGRSMLFF.

This chain connects TRBV29-1 to TRBJ2-2; 12 bases are a match to TRBD2. This CDR3 is built from 15 residues. CDR1 and CDR2 (germline): SQVTM, ANQGSEA. Trimming at V came to 1 base and at J to 17 bases, leaving 14 bases not matched to a gene. The CDR3 spells CSVEARTSGAGEPFF. CDR3 nucleotide sequence: TGCAGCGTTGAAGCCCGGACTAGCGGGGCCGGGGAGCCTTTTTTT.

J is TRBJ1-1 and V is TRBV12-3 or TRBV12-4; TRBD1 matches at 10 bases. This CDR3 is built from 14 residues. The V gene end was trimmed by 5 bases and the J gene end by 11 bases; junction bases not matched to a gene: 11. The CDR3 protein is CASSPETGGMGAFF. In DNA form, the CDR3 reads TGTGCCAGCAGTCCGGAGACAGGGGGCATGGGCGCTTTCTTT.

This rearrangement joins TRBV6-5 to TRBJ1-2; D unclear. This CDR3 region has 13 residues. The germline V gene has CDR1 MNHEY and CDR2 SVGAGI. Trimming stripped 4 bases from V and 5 bases from J, with 11 bases between. For the CDR3, the DNA is TGTGCCAGCAGTTTGTTGTTCGAGTATGGCTACACCTTC. Translation gives CASSLLFEYGYTF.

The chain links TRBV5-1 to TRBJ2-7, with 9 nucleotides matching TRBD1. The V segment lost 2 bases and the J segment 4 bases; nucleotides outside the gene matches: 4. There are 14 residues in the CDR3. CDR1 and CDR2 (germline): SGHRS, YFSETQ. CDR3 nucleotide sequence: TGCGCCAGCAGCTTAAACAGGGGGCGTTACGAGCAGTACTTC. It yields the protein CASSLNRGRYEQYF. The entire variable domain, with the rest obtained from reference TRBV5-1 and TRBJ2-7, is as follows: KAGVTQTPRYLIKTRGQQVTLSCSPISGHRSVSWYQQTPGQGLQFLFEYFSETQRNKGNFPGRFSGRQFSNSRSEMNVSTLELGDSALYLCASSLNRGRYEQYFGPGTRLTVT.

This sequence joins TRBV27 and TRBJ2-1; D not certain. V was pared by 0 bases and J by 9 bases, with 9 bases between. This CDR3 is built from 13 residues. Looked up from germline, CDR1 is MNHEY and CDR2 is SMNVEV (reference sequence). This CDR3 is CASSLSTPIEQFF. In DNA, the CDR3 is TGTGCCAGCAGTTTATCGACGCCGATTGAGCAGTTCTTC.

The chain has TRBV30 and TRBJ2-7; no definite D call. Per germline, CDR1 GTSNPN and CDR2 SVGIG (reference sequence). This CDR3 comprises 11 residues. The V end was cut by 3 bases, the J end by 1 base, with 4 bases between. The CDR3 protein is CAWRVSYEQYF. The CDR3 bases are TGTGCCTGGAGAGTATCCTACGAGCAGTACTTC.

V and J are TRBV18 and TRBJ1-2, with D possibly matching TRBD1 (5 bases). CDR3 size: 14 residues. Per the germline V gene, CDR1 is KGHSH and CDR2 is LQKENI. V was trimmed by 0 bases and J by 8 bases, leaving 13 bases between them. CDR3 DNA: TGTGCCAGCTCACCACCGTGGCAGGGAAGCGGCTACACCTTC. Its translation: CASSPPWQGSGYTF. Complete variable domain (other parts from reference TRBV18 and TRBJ1-2): NAGVMQNPRHLVRRRGQEARLRCSPMKGHSHVYWYRQLPEEGLKFMVYLQKENIIDESGMPKERFSAEFPKEGPSILRIQQVVRGDSAAYFCASSPPWQGSGYTFGSGTRLTVV.

J is TRBJ1-1 and V is TRBV19, with unresolved D. The CDR3 contains 15 residues. Trimming cost V 3 bases and J 1 base, with 12 bases left between them. Germline V CDR1 and CDR2: LNHDA, SQIVND (reference sequence). The CDR3 reads CASSIGTSWNTEAFF. The DNA of the CDR3 is TGTGCCAGTAGTATCGGTACTTCTTGGAACACTGAAGCTTTCTTT.

The chain recombines TRBV30 with TRBJ1-1; D uncertain. Germline lookup yields CDR1 GTSNPN and CDR2 SVGIG (reference sequence). Trimming shortened V by 7 bases and J by 4 bases, and 7 bases separated the two germline ends. The CDR3 runs 10 residues. Here the CDR3 DNA reads TGTGCCTCAGGTGGCACTGAAGCTTTCTTT. It specifies CASGGTEAFF. Full variable domain (remainder filled in from reference TRBV30 and TRBJ1-1): SQTIHQWPATLVQPVGSPLSLECTVEGTSNPNLYWYRQAAGRGLQLLFYSVGIGQISSEVPQNLSASRPQDRQFILSSKKLLLSDSGFYLCASGGTEAFFGQGTRLTVV.

The chain couples TRBV20-1 to TRBJ2-1; TRBD2 matches at 10 bases. Germline CDR1 is DFQATT and CDR2 is SNEGSKA (reference sequence). The CDR3 totals 16 residues. The trim removed 1 base at V and 7 bases at J, leaving 10 bases unmatched. In nucleotides, the CDR3 is TGCAGTGCTAGAGGGGTAGCGGGAGGCCTCTTTAATGAGCAGTTCTTC. As protein: CSARGVAGGLFNEQFF.

The chain uses TRBV27 and TRBJ1-5, with D possibly being TRBD1 (6 bases). CDR1 is MNHEY, CDR2 SMNVEV, per germline (reference sequence). With 5 bases removed from V and 0 bases from J, the gap between germline ends came to 11 bases. CDR3 length equals 15 residues. The chain's CDR3 is CASSMTGYSNQPQHF. CDR3 nucleotide sequence: TGTGCCAGCAGTATGACAGGTTATAGCAATCAGCCCCAGCATTTT.

The chain links TRBV14 to TRBJ2-2; D might be TRBD1 (5 bases). The CDR3 has 14 residues. Deletions cut 4 bases from V and 3 bases from J, with 9 bases between. The germline CDR1 and CDR2 sequences are SGHDN and FVKESK. CDR3 sequence: CASSPQGYTGELFF. The CDR3 nucleotides read TGTGCCAGCAGCCCGCAGGGTTACACCGGGGAGCTGTTTTTT.

The chain employs TRBV3-1 and TRBJ2-1; D remains unclear. In germline, CDR1 is LGHDT, CDR2 YNNKEL (reference sequence). V was trimmed by 4 bases and J by 1 base, leaving 11 bases between them. The CDR3 extends over 15 amino acids. This chain's CDR3 is CASSLPRQSYNEQFF. The CDR3 DNA sequence: TGTGCCAGCAGCCTCCCCAGGCAGTCCTACAATGAGCAGTTCTTC.

This clonotype is a singleton in its sample. The chain has TRBV29-1 and TRBJ1-1; D call uncertain. Per germline, CDR1 SQVTM and CDR2 ANQGSEA. The CDR3 sequence is 11 residues long. The ends were cut back, 6 bases at V and 11 bases at J, with 16 bases in the middle. Here the CDR3 DNA reads TGCAGCGTCGCTGAGGCCAAAGAGGCTTTCTTT. This sequence encodes CSVAEAKEAFF.

CDR3 sequence reads: CASSQGPGGVASYEQYF. The CDR3 region has the DNA TGTGCCAGCAGCCAAGGCCCCGGGGGGGTAGCCTCCTACGAGCAGTACTTC. V usage is TRBV3-1 and J usage is TRBJ2-7; TRBD2 agrees at 8 bases. V shed 1 base and J 0 bases; nucleotides not matched to a gene: 8. The germline gives CDR1 LGHDT, CDR2 YNNKEL (reference sequence). The CDR3 loop spans 17 amino acids.

The genes are TRBV18 and TRBJ2-5; 7 bases line up with TRBD2. J was trimmed by 5 bases and V by 6 bases; bases with no gene match: 9. The CDR3 is 14 residues long. The V gene's germline CDR1 is KGHSH and CDR2 LQKENI. The CDR3 DNA is TGTGCCAGCTCTGCAGCGGGGAGAGGGGAGACCCAGTACTTC. Translating it yields CASSAAGRGETQYF.

This chain joins TRBV18 and TRBJ1-4; TRBD1 agrees at 8 bases. Looked up from germline, CDR1 is KGHSH and CDR2 is LQKENI. There are 16 residues in the CDR3. V was clipped by 6 bases and J by 2 bases; unmatched bases: 8. CDR3 loop: CASSPGTGQTNEKLFF. DNA of the CDR3: TGTGCCAGCTCCCCCGGGACAGGCCAGACTAATGAAAAACTGTTTTTT.